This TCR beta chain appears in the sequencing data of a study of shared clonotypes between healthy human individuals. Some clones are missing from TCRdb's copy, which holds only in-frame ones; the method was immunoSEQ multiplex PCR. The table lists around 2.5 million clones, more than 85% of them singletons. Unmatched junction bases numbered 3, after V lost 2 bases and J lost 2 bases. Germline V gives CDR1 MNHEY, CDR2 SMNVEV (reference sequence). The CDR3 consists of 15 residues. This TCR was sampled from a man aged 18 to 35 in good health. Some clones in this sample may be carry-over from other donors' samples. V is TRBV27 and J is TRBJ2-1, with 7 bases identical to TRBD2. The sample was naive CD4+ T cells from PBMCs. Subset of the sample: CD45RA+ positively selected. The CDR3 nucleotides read TGTGCCAGCAGTTTAGGAGGGAGGGCCTACAATGAGCAGTTCTTC. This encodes CASSLGGRAYNEQFF.